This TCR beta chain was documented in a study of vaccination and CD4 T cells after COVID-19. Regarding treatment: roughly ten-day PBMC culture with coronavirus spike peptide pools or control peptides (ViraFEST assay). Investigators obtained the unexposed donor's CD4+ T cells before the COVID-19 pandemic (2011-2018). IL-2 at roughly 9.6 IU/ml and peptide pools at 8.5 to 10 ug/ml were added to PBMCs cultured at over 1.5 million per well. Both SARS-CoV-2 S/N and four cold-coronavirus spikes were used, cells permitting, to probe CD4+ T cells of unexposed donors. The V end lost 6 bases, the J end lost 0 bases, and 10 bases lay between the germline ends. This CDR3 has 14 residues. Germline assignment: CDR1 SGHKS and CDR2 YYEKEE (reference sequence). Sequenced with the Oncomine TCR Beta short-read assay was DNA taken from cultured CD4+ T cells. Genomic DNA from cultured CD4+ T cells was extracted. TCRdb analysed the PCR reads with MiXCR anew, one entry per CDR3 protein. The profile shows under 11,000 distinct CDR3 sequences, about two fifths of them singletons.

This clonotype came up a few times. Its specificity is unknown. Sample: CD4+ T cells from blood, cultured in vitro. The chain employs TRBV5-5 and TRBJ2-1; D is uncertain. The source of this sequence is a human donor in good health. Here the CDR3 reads CASTLVSSYNEQFF. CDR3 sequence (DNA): TGTGCCAGCACCCTCGTTAGCTCCTACAATGAGCAGTTCTTC.